Listed below are T cell receptor beta chains from one sample, sequenced in a study of T cell responses to AZD1222 COVID-19 vaccine. Assay: immunoSEQ multiplex PCR; the TCRdb copy retains only in-frame clones and omits some. The data hold over 60,000 clones, with about four fifths observed a single time. The input for sequencing was peripheral blood, taken 28 days after the second AZD1222 dose. The receptors here all came from an adult who received the AZD1222 COVID-19 vaccine. Both conserved end residues are part of each CDR3. The order of the fields is J gene, V gene, clone size, CDR3 protein. Size is stated for part of the rows, as once, few or many counts, or as a class when the clone is expanded.

TRBJ1-1 TRBV9 NA CASSVALDTEAFF
TRBJ1-2 TRBV27 NA CASSLGGNGYTF
TRBJ2-3 TRBV5-1 NA CASSLELANTDTQYF
TRBJ1-2 TRBV3-1/TRBV3-2 NA CASSQDSFPRGYTF
TRBJ2-2 TRBV5-1 NA CASSLGTGNTGELFF
TRBJ1-1 TRBV9 NA CASSTTGGANTEAFF
TRBJ1-6 TRBV6-5 NA CASRTGLTPLHF
TRBJ2-5 TRBV7-2 few CASSPQRGEGETQYF
TRBJ2-7 TRBV7-8 NA CASSSHKWEIKAEQYF
TRBJ2-2 TRBV11-2 NA CASSTSRGTGELFF
TRBJ1-3 TRBV5-4 NA CASSLAGGNTIYF
TRBJ1-1 TRBV2 NA CASSVGLRVGAFF
TRBJ1-4 TRBV18 NA CASSGEGEKLFF
TRBJ1-1 TRBV6-2/TRBV6-3 NA CASSYSENTEAFF
TRBJ2-5 TRBV28 NA CASSHRDARQETQYF
TRBJ1-4 TRBV5-1 NA CASSLVAGTTNEKLFF
TRBJ2-1 TRBV6-2/TRBV6-3 few CASSYPPWRGPYNEQFF
TRBJ2-3 TRBV9 NA CASSVGTSGDSTDTQYF
TRBJ2-7 TRBV18 once CASSPRGRSSYEQYF
TRBJ2-7 TRBV15 NA CATSRGGSNYEQYF
TRBJ1-5 TRBV19 NA CASTSAGLGWPQHF
TRBJ2-3 TRBV6-2/TRBV6-3 once CASSYRTGGIGDTQYF
TRBJ1-2 TRBV6-1 once CASSEAGVDTF
TRBJ1-2 TRBV28 NA CASSSSGIGYGYTF
TRBJ2-7 TRBV6-5 NA CASTDAGTAYEQYF
TRBJ1-2 TRBV25-1 NA CASSNKEGLGYGYTF
TRBJ1-5 TRBV30 NA CAFKGRSSGNQPQHF
TRBJ1-3 TRBV5-6 NA CASTNPSYGSSSGNTIYF
TRBJ2-7 TRBV19 few CASSIGLAGFSSYEQYF
TRBJ1-5 TRBV19 NA CASSNGNQPQHF
TRBJ1-3 TRBV5-1 NA CASSFGGDSGNTIYF
TRBJ2-1 TRBV3-1/TRBV3-2 NA CASSQYRESGEQFF
TRBJ1-6 TRBV27 NA CASSFGSGGQGGYALHF
TRBJ1-1 TRBV19 NA CASKKGQGLQHTEAFF
TRBJ2-1 TRBV10-1 NA CASSESTHYNEQFF
TRBJ2-2 TRBV9 NA CASSVNPVAGELFF
TRBJ2-7 TRBV5-6 NA CASSNSPGGPYEQYF
TRBJ2-1 TRBV7-3 NA CASSSDRNNEQFF
TRBJ1-1 TRBV9 few CASSPNVIQEPNTEAFF
TRBJ1-6 TRBV7-8 NA CASSSRQGHGNSPLHF
TRBJ2-1 TRBV10-3 NA CAISHGTSGGASYNEQFF
TRBJ2-3 TRBV19 NA CASSSLTDTQYF
TRBJ1-2 TRBV12-3/TRBV12-4 few CASSLDRGRGYTF
TRBJ2-5 TRBV4-1 NA CASSTPSGAETQYF
TRBJ1-1 TRBV19 NA CASSMFGGTEAFF
TRBJ1-5 TRBV12-3/TRBV12-4 NA CASSLFENQPQHF
TRBJ2-2 TRBV4-1 NA CASSLDSGGAAGELFF
TRBJ2-1 TRBV7-9 few CASSLVAGGLNEQFF
TRBJ1-3 TRBV27 NA CASKIRVSGNTIYF
TRBJ1-4 TRBV6-5 NA CASRRDLNEKLFF
TRBJ1-4 TRBV28 NA CASIHNEKLFF
TRBJ1-5 TRBV4-1 NA CASSQDRGSNQPQHF
TRBJ2-7 TRBV23-1 NA CASSPNGMRGGAASTSSYEQYF
TRBJ1-2 TRBV4-2 NA CASSLNPREGVWYGYTF
TRBJ2-6 TRBV5-4 NA CASSDSSGANVLTF
TRBJ1-2 TRBV18 NA CASSPALTENYGYTF
TRBJ1-2 TRBV4-1 NA CASSQDHVLGYGYTF
TRBJ2-1 TRBV6-4 NA CASSVWAGAYNEQFF
TRBJ2-7 TRBV5-6 NA CASSLLGLSYEQYF
TRBJ2-1 TRBV7-2 NA CASSPRWTGGPSFYNEQFF